This entry lists 5 T cell receptor beta chains sequenced from one sample in a study of beta chain features in type 1 diabetes (dated by TCRdb to the late 2010s). The library was prepared using the immunoSEQ multiplex PCR assay. All of the isolated RNA was reverse transcribed with the High Capacity cDNA Reverse Transcription Kit, so expressed TCRB transcripts were sequenced. In its TCRdb copy, this immuneACCESS table keeps in-frame sequences only and misses some clones. Where compared with another copy, unresolved V genes explain less than half of these, and the others have no known cause. The sample profile shows roughly 150,000 clones; 6.5% to 9.5% of them were found once. Approximately 0.87% of the sample lies in the top ten. Their recognized antigens are unknown. Overall study outcomes, separate from this receptor: In all four CD4+ subsets, TCRB CDR3 length was moderately but significantly shorter in type 1 diabetes patients.

The specimen sequenced was central memory CD4+ T cells from blood. These receptors were obtained from a woman aged 40 to 50 with type 1 diabetes.

This clone was seen only a few times. The gene calls are TRBV9 and TRBJ2-1; TRBD2 matches at 7 bases. V was pared by 0 bases and J by 4 bases, with 7 bases of the junction left unmatched. This CDR3 region has 16 residues. CDR1 is SGDLS and CDR2 is YYNGEE in the germline V gene. The CDR3 spells CASSVAWSGAYNEQFF. CDR3 bases: TGTGCCAGCAGCGTAGCTTGGAGCGGGGCTTACAATGAGCAGTTCTTC.

The rearrangement uses TRBV7-2 and TRBJ2-1, with 9 nucleotides matching TRBD2. The germline CDR1 and CDR2 sequences are SGHTA and FQGNSA. Trimming cost V 5 bases and J 8 bases; bases outside gene matches: 4. The CDR3 totals 13 residues. The CDR3: CASSAGLADEQFF. Here the CDR3 DNA reads TGTGCCAGCAGCGCGGGACTAGCCGATGAGCAGTTCTTC.

The rearrangement joins TRBV6-6 to TRBJ2-3; D possibly corresponds to TRBD2 (6 bases). Trimming pared 7 bases from V and 4 bases from J, leaving 21 bases between. This CDR3 region has 16 residues. The germline V gene has CDR1 MNHNY and CDR2 SVGAGI (reference sequence). CDR3 bases: TGTGCCAGCACCCCACGGGGGACCTTTGGGGCAGATACGCAGTATTTT. It is translated as CASTPRGTFGADTQYF.

The chain carries TRBV7-2 and TRBJ2-7; 7 bases are a match to TRBD1. The CDR3 length is 15 residues. V was pared by 3 bases and J by 2 bases, with 7 bases of the junction left unmatched. Germline V gene lookup returns CDR1 SGHTA and CDR2 FQGNSA. Here the CDR3 reads CASSLNPGQTYEQYF. The CDR3 bases are TGTGCCAGCAGCTTGAACCCGGGACAGACCTACGAGCAGTACTTC.

There are many counts of this clone. V is TRBV4-1 and J is TRBJ1-2, with a weak D call TRBD1 (5 bases). V gave up 5 bases and J gave up 8 bases, with 21 bases separating them. This CDR3 has 15 residues. The germline V gene encodes CDR1 MGHRA and CDR2 YSYEKL. CDR3 protein: CASSRGGSEGFGYTF. The CDR3 nucleotides read TGCGCCAGCAGCAGGGGAGGGAGCGAGGGGTTCGGCTACACCTTC.